Listed below are T cell receptor beta chains from one sample, sequenced in a study of CXCR3-negative and CXCR3-positive naive CD8 T cells. TCRdb re-called the 5' RACE reads and catalogs CDR3 proteins one per entry, DNA excluded. Its clone listing holds approximately 52,000 distinct CDR3 sequences. Sequencing was performed on memory CD8+ T cells from blood. The receptors stem from a human donor in good health. Some clones in this sample may be carry-over from other donors' samples. Both conserved end residues are part of each CDR3.

CDR3 protein: CASSAGLIEQYF
V gene: TRBV7-8
J gene: TRBJ2-7

CDR3 protein: CASSRKQGDLSYEQYF
V gene: TRBV7-8
J gene: TRBJ2-7

CDR3 protein: CATEGAAGTGELFF
V gene: TRBV6-2/TRBV6-3
J gene: TRBJ2-2

CDR3 protein: CASSLVSRAEAFF
V gene: TRBV7-2
J gene: TRBJ1-1

CDR3 protein: CASSLASTAYEQYF
V gene: TRBV7-2
J gene: TRBJ2-7

CDR3 protein: CASKGGGTEPSTDTQYF
V gene: TRBV27
J gene: TRBJ2-3

CDR3 protein: CSAEGQGGYEQYF
V gene: TRBV29-1
J gene: TRBJ2-7

CDR3 protein: CASSPSGSLPYEQYF
V gene: TRBV9
J gene: TRBJ2-7

CDR3 protein: CSVEADREDEQYF
V gene: TRBV29-1
J gene: TRBJ2-7

CDR3 protein: CASSQDSGAGFNEQFF
V gene: TRBV4-3
J gene: TRBJ2-1

CDR3 protein: CASSLLGYNEQFF
V gene: TRBV7-6
J gene: TRBJ2-1

CDR3 protein: CASSLGGGGGGEQFF
V gene: TRBV7-6
J gene: TRBJ2-1

CDR3 protein: CSVASGEPSGNTIYF
V gene: TRBV29-1
J gene: TRBJ1-3

CDR3 protein: CASSDGGPFNEQFF
V gene: TRBV6-4
J gene: TRBJ2-1

CDR3 protein: CASSLTSGGAEQYF
V gene: TRBV7-2
J gene: TRBJ2-7

CDR3 protein: CSVELPGTNYGYTF
V gene: TRBV29-1
J gene: TRBJ1-2

CDR3 protein: CSAPGGRGDAYGQYF
V gene: TRBV20-1
J gene: TRBJ2-7

CDR3 protein: CASSIGLQLAGANEQFF
V gene: TRBV19
J gene: TRBJ2-1

CDR3 protein: CAWSVLGYYNEQFF
V gene: TRBV30
J gene: TRBJ2-1

CDR3 protein: CASSPGSTDTQYF
V gene: TRBV28
J gene: TRBJ2-3

CDR3 protein: CSVEAGGVGTEAFF
V gene: TRBV29-1
J gene: TRBJ1-1

CDR3 protein: CASSSATALGEKLFF
V gene: TRBV7-9
J gene: TRBJ1-4

CDR3 protein: CASSPTTSGGYTGELFF
V gene: TRBV2
J gene: TRBJ2-2

CDR3 protein: CASSQGTGGWTEAFF
V gene: TRBV14
J gene: TRBJ1-1

CDR3 protein: CASSQALDFYEQYF
V gene: TRBV4-3
J gene: TRBJ2-7

CDR3 protein: CASSPGQTYKETQYF
V gene: TRBV11-3
J gene: TRBJ2-5

CDR3 protein: CASSVGLAGELFF
V gene: TRBV9
J gene: TRBJ2-2

CDR3 protein: CSVESPLTSGGETQYF
V gene: TRBV29-1
J gene: TRBJ2-5

CDR3 protein: CASSQSVNRADTQYF
V gene: TRBV4-3
J gene: TRBJ2-3

CDR3 protein: CASSLSHYNEQFF
V gene: TRBV12-3/TRBV12-4
J gene: TRBJ2-1

CDR3 protein: CASSSPRGQAKETQYF
V gene: TRBV7-6
J gene: TRBJ2-5

CDR3 protein: CSALRDRGRLSEKLFF
V gene: TRBV20-1
J gene: TRBJ1-4

CDR3 protein: CASSQAIGQGHDGYTF
V gene: TRBV4-3
J gene: TRBJ1-2

CDR3 protein: CSVVVGQGMDLYGYTF
V gene: TRBV29-1
J gene: TRBJ1-2

CDR3 protein: CASAVTGKTEAFF
V gene: TRBV5-1
J gene: TRBJ1-1

CDR3 protein: CASSPGSPYEQYF
V gene: TRBV12-3/TRBV12-4
J gene: TRBJ2-7

CDR3 protein: CASSITGGGSYEQYF
V gene: TRBV6-2/TRBV6-3
J gene: TRBJ2-7

CDR3 protein: CASSGTSGTNTGELFF
V gene: TRBV6-4
J gene: TRBJ2-2

CDR3 protein: CASSLAGMNTEAFF
V gene: TRBV5-1
J gene: TRBJ1-1

CDR3 protein: CASSQDQAAFF
V gene: TRBV4-1
J gene: TRBJ1-1

CDR3 protein: CATSRDPGQSTGELFF
V gene: TRBV15
J gene: TRBJ2-2